Sequencing of this T cell receptor (beta chain) was carried out in a study of CD8+ T cells in alopecia areata. Study outcomes and limitations: Lesional tissue from the scalp (especially in alopecia totalis/universalis) showed higher clonality than normal scalp. Mice showed clearer TCR sharing than patients did, a gap that was possibly HLA-related.

Reverse transcribed after extraction, RNA yielded cDNA as the sequencing template. TCRdb's table, derived via immunoSEQ multiplex PCR, lists solely in-frame clones and lacks some. Among some 190,000 clones listed, approximately 72% were seen once. CDR3 length: 13 residues. The J segment lost 5 bases and the V segment lost 10 bases, leaving 8 bases of the junction unmatched. Germline assignment: CDR1 MNHEY and CDR2 SVGAGI. Treatment of the sample: oral pan-JAK inhibitor, 5-10 mg twice daily. Alopecia areata patients gave lesional scalp punch biopsies and peripheral blood samples. Note on this clone: Its target is unknown.

The chain has TRBV6-5 and TRBJ1-1; 9 bases are shared with TRBD1. This sequence was found in a human donor with alopecia areata. This sample comprised CD4+ T cells sorted from blood, obtained between weeks 43 and 45, from a patient treated with tofacitinib. The CDR3 nucleotides read TGTGCCACGCGCCGGGACAGGGTTACTGAAGCTTTCTTT. This encodes CATRRDRVTEAFF.